These 9 T cell receptor beta chains came from one sample sequenced in a study of CD8+ T cells in alopecia areata. Isolated RNA was reverse transcribed into cDNA used as the sequencing template. Here immunoSEQ multiplex PCR was the method, and the copy in TCRdb shows in-frame clones only, minus some. The data contain fewer than 90,000 clones, roughly 51% of them singletons. The sample consisted of NKG2D-high CD8+ T cells sorted from blood. Receptors were obtained from a human donor with alopecia areata.

The V gene is TRBV7-3, the J gene TRBJ1-1; a weak D match, TRBD1 (6 bases). This CDR3 comprises 14 residues. Trimming removed 4 bases at V and 1 base at J, with 10 bases between. Germline assignment: CDR1 SGHTA and CDR2 FQGTGA. The CDR3 loop reads CASSSGQKNTEAFF. CDR3 nucleotides: TGTGCCAGCAGCTCCGGACAGAAGAACACTGAAGCTTTCTTT.

The chain combines TRBV18 with TRBJ2-3, with TRBD2 identical over 10 bases. CDR3 size: 17 residues. Germline assignment: CDR1 KGHSH and CDR2 LQKENI. Unmatched junction bases numbered 11, after V lost 3 bases and J lost 5 bases. This CDR3 is CASSPLLAGVKGDTQYF. The CDR3 DNA reads TGTGCCAGCTCACCCCTGCTAGCGGGAGTAAAGGGAGATACGCAGTATTTT.

This clone turned up a few times. This chain's CDR3 is CSVVDSTYEQYF. The CDR3 DNA sequence: TGCAGCGTTGTAGATTCAACCTACGAGCAGTACTTC. The rearrangement uses TRBV29-1 and TRBJ2-7; no definite D call. Deletions cut 4 bases from V and 2 bases from J, with 9 bases between. CDR3 length: 12 amino acids. In germline, CDR1 is SQVTM, CDR2 ANQGSEA.

The chain employs TRBV5-6 and TRBJ2-4; 9 nucleotides line up with TRBD2. Trimming at V came to 1 base and at J to 6 bases, leaving 2 bases not matched to a gene. CDR1 and CDR2 (germline): SGHDT, YYEEEE. The CDR3 length is 14 residues. CDR3 region: CASSLQLAGNIQYF. For the CDR3, the DNA is TGTGCCAGCAGCTTGCAACTAGCGGGAAACATTCAGTACTTC.

Only a few counts were recorded for this clone. The V gene is TRBV7-9, the J gene TRBJ2-1, with 7 bases that match TRBD1. The CDR3 has 13 residues. CDR1 and CDR2 from the germline V gene are SEHNR and FQNEAQ (reference sequence). V lost 6 bases to trimming and J lost 9 bases; unmatched junction nucleotides: 8. The CDR3 DNA reads TGTGCCAGCAGTAACAGGGGAGAGGTTGAGCAGTTCTTC. Protein: CASSNRGEVEQFF.

The chain combines TRBV5-4 with TRBJ2-1, with 8 positions matching TRBD2. The trim removed 2 bases at V and 8 bases at J, leaving 0 bases unmatched. The CDR3 extends over 12 amino acids. The germline V gene has CDR1 SGHNT and CDR2 YYREEE (reference sequence). CDR3: CASSFGRDEQFF. The CDR3 DNA sequence: TGTGCCAGCAGCTTCGGGAGGGATGAGCAGTTCTTC.

The sample holds a few counts of this clone. The chain recombines TRBV27 with TRBJ1-1, with 9 bases lining up with TRBD1. This CDR3 is built from 13 residues. J was trimmed by 8 bases and V by 5 bases; bases with no gene match: 6. Germline-derived CDR1 and CDR2 are MNHEY and SMNVEV (reference sequence). The CDR3 is CASSPQGAGEAFF. The CDR3 nucleotides are TGTGCCAGCAGTCCACAGGGGGCTGGCGAAGCTTTCTTT.

The chain employs TRBV11-2 and TRBJ1-2; D gene uncertain. Germline CDR1 and CDR2: SGHAT and FQNNGV. The V end was cut by 0 bases, the J end by 8 bases, with 13 bases between. The CDR3 covers 14 residues. CDR3 loop: CASSLDITYLGYTF. For the CDR3, the DNA is TGTGCCAGCAGCTTAGACATAACATATCTGGGCTACACCTTC.

The chain links TRBV30 to TRBJ2-3; 8 bases match TRBD2. With V trimmed by 5 bases and J by 4 bases, 5 bases remained unmatched. CDR3 size: 13 residues. Germline V gene sequence: CDR1 GTSNPN, CDR2 SVGIG (reference sequence). The CDR3 DNA follows: TGTGCCTGGGGGACTAGAGTCCCAGATACGCAGTATTTT. This encodes CAWGTRVPDTQYF. The full variable domain, its missing parts supplied by reference TRBV30 and TRBJ2-3, is SQTIHQWPATLVQPVGSPLSLECTVEGTSNPNLYWYRQAAGRGLQLLFYSVGIGQISSEVPQNLSASRPQDRQFILSSKKLLLSDSGFYLCAWGTRVPDTQYFGPGTRLTVL.